This T cell receptor beta chain was captured by sequencing in a study of blood T cell repertoires in COVID-19 (dated by TCRdb to 2020 to 2021). At the level of the whole study: Samples from collaborators originated in the United States, Italy and Spain and spanned both the acute and convalescent phases of COVID-19. Where available, HLA class I and class II types were taken from metadata supplied by the sample provider and were not determined by assay-based typing. The sample metadata nearly always contained a de-identified subject ID, COVID-19 status, age in years and sex. The repertoires were released in a freely available public database intended as a resource for research on the immune response to SARS-CoV-2. The dataset comprised deeply sampled blood TCRbeta repertoires from subjects exposed to, actively infected with, or recovered from COVID-19. The prospective study material was composed of cDNA or gDNA derived from T cells, B-cell-depleted T cells, or PBMCs. The samples were drawn from two sources: the first 160 participants of the ongoing ImmuneRACE study, and 1,254 subjects contributed by 6 global collaborators.

V is cut back by 3 bases and J by 2 bases, with 4 bases in the junction unmatched. From a lookup of the germline V gene (reference sequence), CDR1 and CDR2 are SGHKS and YYEKEE. The CDR3 measures 15 amino acids from cysteine to phenylalanine. Only the CDR3 DNA is retained, 45 bases long and in frame from the first base. On this clone: There is no known antigen for this receptor. Qualities for individual bases were not recorded, and no much larger clone is one base off.

Beyond this particular receptor, the publication reports: Clinical and demographic metadata were provided uncurated, with the amount varying by source and participant.

TCRbeta CDR3 regions were amplified from genomic DNA by means of the immunoSEQ Assay, a bias-controlled multiplex PCR. Per the original workflow: The number of nucleated cells in each sample was estimated from the amplification of reference gene primers within the assay. Sequence reads were collapsed and filtered to measure the absolute abundance of every unique TCRbeta CDR3 rearrangement. For each sample, productive Simpson clonality was calculated by taking the square root of Simpson's diversity index across productive rearrangements. TCRdb carries this immuneACCESS record with in-frame sequences only. Its versions omit some clonotypes, under half of them owing to an unresolved V gene in the studies checked, with the rest unexplained. V and J calls and clone size are copied from that table; D and trimming were computed from the DNA. This sample gives 100,000 or so clones in total; 65% to 80% of them show up just once. Of the sample, 20% is held by the ten largest clones.

The collaborating institutions used their own protocols to collect whole blood in K2EDTA tubes. Collaborator samples were shipped for TCRbeta analysis as frozen whole blood, isolated PBMCs, or DNA extracted from either sample type. This clonotype originated in a man between 65 and 85 years old with active or convalescent COVID-19. The sequencing sample was made of peripheral blood. The chain is assembled from TRBV5-5 and TRBJ2-3, with TRBD1 matching 9 junction bases. For the CDR3, the sequence is CASSWGQGLTDTQYF. The nucleotides are TGTGCCAGCAGCTGGGGACAGGGTCTCACAGATACGCAGTATTTT.